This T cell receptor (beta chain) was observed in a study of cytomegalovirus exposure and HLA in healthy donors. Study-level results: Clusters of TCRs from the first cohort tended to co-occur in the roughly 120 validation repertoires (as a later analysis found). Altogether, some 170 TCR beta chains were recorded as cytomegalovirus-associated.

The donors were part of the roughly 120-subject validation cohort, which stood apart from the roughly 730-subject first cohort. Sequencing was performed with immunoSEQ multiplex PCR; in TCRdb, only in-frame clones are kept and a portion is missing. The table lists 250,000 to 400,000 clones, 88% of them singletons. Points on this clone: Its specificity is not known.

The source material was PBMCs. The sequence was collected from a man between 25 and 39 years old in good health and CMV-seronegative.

The CDR3 spells CASSETGENEKLFF. The CDR3 region has the DNA TGTGCCAGCAGTGAGACAGGGGAAAATGAAAAACTGTTTTTT. This rearrangement joins TRBV2 to TRBJ1-4, with TRBD1 identical over 8 bases. Germline V CDR1 and CDR2: SNHLY, FYNNEI. V was clipped by 3 bases and J by 5 bases; unmatched bases: 2. This CDR3 spans 14 amino acids.